This T cell receptor beta chain was found in a study of blood T cells in healthy people across ages. General study findings and limits: No one knew whether donors had CMV, which possibly confounded expanded clonotype changes. Older age coincided with a roughly linear decline in TCR beta diversity per million T cells. Relative to aged donors, long-lived donors carried more naive CD4+ cells and displayed higher diversity. Investigators viewed diversity estimates from one million T cells as underestimates, the study reported.

Primed by a sample-barcoded 5' primer and a J-beta primer mix, a second PCR proceeded for 7 to 11 cycles. One entry per CDR3 protein, called by TCRdb with MiXCR from the 5' RACE reads. This table has 600,000 to 1,000,000 distinct CDR3 sequences, over 45% appearing once. CDR3 length equals 16 residues. Germline trimming cut 6 bases from V and 4 bases from J; bases unmatched to any gene: 12. CDR1 and CDR2 (germline): MNHEY, SVGAGI. On this clonotype itself: Its antigen is unidentified.

J is TRBJ2-1 and V is TRBV6-5; 7 bases align to TRBD2. Sequencing was performed on blood. The source of this sequence is a man aged 25-45 years in good health. The CDR3 DNA reads as TGTGCCAGCAGCCCCCTCCTAGCGGTTTTTTACAATGAGCAGTTCTTC. Protein sequence: CASSPLLAVFYNEQFF.